The present TCR beta chain was sequenced within a study of T cells in Graves' hyperthyroidism and ophthalmopathy. Study-wide points: Blood held most thyroid clonotypes expanded above 0.001 frequency.

Hyperthyroidism patients were newly diagnosed, had disease duration under 2 months, and were aged 18 to 65 years. Thyroid ultrasound, orbital computed tomography, clinical symptoms, and serum thyroxine and TRAb underpinned diagnoses. The sample, blood from the first hyperthyroidism diagnosis, precedes any ophthalmopathy symptoms. Amplified TCR beta CDR3 regions derived from RNA transcripts. The HTBI set primed first-round TCR CDR3 RT-PCR. Using its own MiXCR run on the multiplex PCR reads, TCRdb lists one record per CDR3 protein. The profile covers around 700,000 distinct CDR3 sequences, with approximately 18% appearing a single time and 16% taken by the ten largest. This clonotype was counted ten times or more. Its antigen is not identified. The specimen sequenced was blood. This clonotype was obtained from a woman aged 45-60 years with Graves' hyperthyroidism that later progressed to Graves' ophthalmopathy.

The CDR3 region is CASSQGEADTQYF. The CDR3 region has the DNA TGTGCCAGCAGTCAGGGGGAAGCAGATACGCAGTATTTT. The J gene is TRBJ2-3, the V gene TRBV12-3 or TRBV12-4; 7 bases are shared with TRBD1. CDR3 size: 13 residues. The trim removed 5 bases at V and 4 bases at J, leaving 3 bases unmatched.